This T cell receptor beta chain was found in a study of vaccination effects on CD4 cells after COVID-19. The protocol was immunoSEQ multiplex PCR, while the TCRdb copy is restricted to in-frame clones and leaves out a portion. Counted here are roughly 71,000 clones, approximately 82% occurring once; the ten biggest clones make up 0.95% to 1.5%. About this clone: The antigen remains undetermined.

Expansion of antigen-specific CD4+ T cells with viral peptide pools was carried out by the ViraFEST assay before sequencing. Once cultured for more than nine days, the cells underwent separation to obtain CD4+ T cells. Everyone in the study got two shots of either the BNT162b2 or mRNA-1273 vaccine. Every well housed two million PBMC, which grew in culture alongside around 11 IU/ml IL-2 and around 9.8 ug/ml peptides. Germline V gives CDR1 LGHDT, CDR2 YNNKEL (reference sequence). CDR3 length equals 16 residues. The V gene lost 4 bases and the J gene lost 6 bases, with 19 bases spanning the gap. Sequenced here: CD4+ T cells from PBMCs cultured with HCoV-229E spike peptides, sampled after COVID-19 vaccination. The chain combines TRBV3-1 (or the pseudogene TRBV3-2) with TRBJ2-4; maybe TRBD2 (6 bases). The receptor was derived from a human donor who received a COVID-19 vaccine. CDR3 loop: CASSPMYGTEGNIQYF. The CDR3 nucleotides read TGTGCCAGCAGCCCTATGTACGGGACGGAGGGAAACATTCAGTACTTC.